The subject of this entry is one T cell receptor (beta chain). The data stem from a study of identical twins. Germline lookup yields CDR1 KGHDR and CDR2 SFDVKD. This CDR3 has 14 residues. V was pared by 6 bases and J by 9 bases, with 12 bases of the junction left unmatched. With template switching, a universal primer site was added, and the cDNA carried unique molecular identifiers. TCRdb reprocessed the 5' RACE reads with MiXCR, giving one entry per CDR3 protein. The sample comprises approximately 590,000 distinct CDR3 sequences, around 9.6% of which are singletons, and roughly 3.2% rests with the top ten. These data were also filed under a second study, of yellow fever vaccine responses in identical twins.

The sequenced material came from PBMCs. The rearrangement links TRBV24-1 to TRBJ1-2; 7 bases agree with TRBD1. The receptor was isolated from a woman younger than 30 in good health. The CDR3 sequence: CATSYSGTADRYTF. For the CDR3, the DNA is TGTGCCACCAGTTATTCCGGGACAGCCGACCGCTACACCTTC.